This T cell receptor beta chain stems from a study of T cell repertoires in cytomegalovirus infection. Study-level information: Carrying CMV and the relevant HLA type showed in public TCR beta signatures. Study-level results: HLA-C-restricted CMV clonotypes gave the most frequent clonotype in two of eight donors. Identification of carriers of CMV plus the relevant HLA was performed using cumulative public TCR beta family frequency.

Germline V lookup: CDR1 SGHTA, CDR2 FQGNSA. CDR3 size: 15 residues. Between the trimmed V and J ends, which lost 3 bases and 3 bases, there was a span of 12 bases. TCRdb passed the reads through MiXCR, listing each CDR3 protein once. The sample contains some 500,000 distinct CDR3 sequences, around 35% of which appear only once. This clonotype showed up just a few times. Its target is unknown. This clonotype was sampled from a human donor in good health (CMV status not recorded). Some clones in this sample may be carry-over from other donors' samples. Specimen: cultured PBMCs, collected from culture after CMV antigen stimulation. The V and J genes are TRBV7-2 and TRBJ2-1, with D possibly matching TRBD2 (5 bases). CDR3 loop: CASSFPPRGYNEQFF. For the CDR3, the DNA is TGTGCCAGCAGCTTCCCTCCCCGGGGCTACAATGAGCAGTTCTTC. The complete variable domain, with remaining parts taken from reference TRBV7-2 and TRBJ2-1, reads GAGVSQSPSNKVTEKGKDVELRCDPISGHTALYWYRQSLGQGLEFLIYFQGNSAPDKSGLPSDRFSAERTGGSVSTLTIQRTQQEDSAVYLCASSFPPRGYNEQFFGPGTRLTVL.